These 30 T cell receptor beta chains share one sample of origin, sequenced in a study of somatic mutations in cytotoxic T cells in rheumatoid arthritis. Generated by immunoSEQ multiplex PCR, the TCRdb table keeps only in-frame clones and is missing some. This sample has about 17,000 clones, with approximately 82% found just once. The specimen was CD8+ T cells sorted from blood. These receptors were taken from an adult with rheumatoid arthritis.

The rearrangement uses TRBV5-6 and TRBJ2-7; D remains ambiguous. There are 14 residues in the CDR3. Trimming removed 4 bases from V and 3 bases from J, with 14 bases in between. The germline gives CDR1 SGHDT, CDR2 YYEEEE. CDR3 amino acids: CASSHSAPYYEQYF. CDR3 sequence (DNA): TGTGCCAGCAGCCACAGCGCACCTTACTACGAGCAGTACTTC.

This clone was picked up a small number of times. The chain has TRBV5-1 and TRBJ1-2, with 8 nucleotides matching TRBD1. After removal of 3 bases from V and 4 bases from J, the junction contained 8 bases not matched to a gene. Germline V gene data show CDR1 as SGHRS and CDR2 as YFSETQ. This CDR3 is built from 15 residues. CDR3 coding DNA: TGCGCCAGCAGCTACGGACAGGGCGGAGGCTATGGCTACACCTTC. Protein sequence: CASSYGQGGGYGYTF.

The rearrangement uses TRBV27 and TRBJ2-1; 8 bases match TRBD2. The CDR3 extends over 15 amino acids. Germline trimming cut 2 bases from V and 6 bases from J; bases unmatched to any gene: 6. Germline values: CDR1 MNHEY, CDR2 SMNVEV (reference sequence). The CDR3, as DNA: TGTGCCAGCAGTTTAAGCTTGACTAGCGTCAATGAGCAGTTCTTC. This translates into CASSLSLTSVNEQFF.

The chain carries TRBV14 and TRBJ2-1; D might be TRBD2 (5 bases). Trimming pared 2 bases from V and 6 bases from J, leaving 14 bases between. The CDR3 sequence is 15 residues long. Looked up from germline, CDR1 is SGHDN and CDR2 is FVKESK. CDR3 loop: CASSQMGGSVNEQFF. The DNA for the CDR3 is TGTGCCAGCAGCCAAATGGGTGGGAGTGTCAATGAGCAGTTCTTC.

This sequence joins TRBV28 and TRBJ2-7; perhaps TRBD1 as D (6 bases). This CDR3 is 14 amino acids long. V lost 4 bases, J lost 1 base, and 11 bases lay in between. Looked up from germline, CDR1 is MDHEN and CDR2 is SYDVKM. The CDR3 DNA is TGTGCCAGCAGTTCCTTCAGGGGTTCCTACGAGCAGTACTTC. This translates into CASSSFRGSYEQYF.

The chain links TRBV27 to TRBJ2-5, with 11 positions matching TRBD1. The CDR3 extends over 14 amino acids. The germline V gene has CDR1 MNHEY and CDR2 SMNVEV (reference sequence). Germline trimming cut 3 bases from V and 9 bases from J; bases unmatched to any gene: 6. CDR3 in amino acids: CASSLDRGPGSQYF. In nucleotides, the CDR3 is TGTGCCAGCAGTTTGGACAGGGGGCCCGGGTCCCAGTACTTC.

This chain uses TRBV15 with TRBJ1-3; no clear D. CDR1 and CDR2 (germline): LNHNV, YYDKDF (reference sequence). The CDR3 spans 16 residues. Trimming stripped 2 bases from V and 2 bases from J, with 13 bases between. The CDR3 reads CATSRPVGGTGNTIYF. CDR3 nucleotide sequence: TGTGCCACCAGCAGACCAGTAGGAGGGACTGGAAACACCATATATTTT.

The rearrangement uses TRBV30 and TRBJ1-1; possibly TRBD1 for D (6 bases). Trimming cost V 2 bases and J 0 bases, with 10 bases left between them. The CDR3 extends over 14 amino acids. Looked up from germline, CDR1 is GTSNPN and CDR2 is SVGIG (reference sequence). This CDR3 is CAWSPQGLNTEAFF. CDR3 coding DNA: TGTGCCTGGAGTCCCCAGGGGTTGAACACTGAAGCTTTCTTT.

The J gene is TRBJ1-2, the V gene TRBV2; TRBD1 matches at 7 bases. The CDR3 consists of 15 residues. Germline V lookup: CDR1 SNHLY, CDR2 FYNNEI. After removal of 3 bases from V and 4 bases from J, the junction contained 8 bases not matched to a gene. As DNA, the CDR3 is TGTGCCAGCAGTGATACAGGGGAGGGTTTCTATGGCTACACCTTC. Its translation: CASSDTGEGFYGYTF.

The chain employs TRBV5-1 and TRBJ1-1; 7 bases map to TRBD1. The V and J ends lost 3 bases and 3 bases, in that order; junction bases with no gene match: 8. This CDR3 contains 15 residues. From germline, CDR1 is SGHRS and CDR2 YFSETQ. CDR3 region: CASSYGTEPHTEAFF. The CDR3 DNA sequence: TGCGCCAGCAGCTATGGGACAGAACCACACACTGAAGCTTTCTTT. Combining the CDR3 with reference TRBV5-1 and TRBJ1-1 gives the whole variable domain KAGVTQTPRYLIKTRGQQVTLSCSPISGHRSVSWYQQTPGQGLQFLFEYFSETQRNKGNFPGRFSGRQFSNSRSEMNVSTLELGDSALYLCASSYGTEPHTEAFFGQGTRLTVV.

The CDR3 reads CASSPPGRDMNTEAFF. CDR3 sequence (DNA): TGTGCCAGCAGCCCTCCTGGACGGGATATGAACACTGAAGCTTTCTTT. The rearrangement uses TRBV14 and TRBJ1-1; D not certain. The CDR3 spans 16 residues. CDR1 and CDR2 (germline): SGHDN, FVKESK. V was trimmed by 4 bases and J by 0 bases, leaving 15 bases between them.

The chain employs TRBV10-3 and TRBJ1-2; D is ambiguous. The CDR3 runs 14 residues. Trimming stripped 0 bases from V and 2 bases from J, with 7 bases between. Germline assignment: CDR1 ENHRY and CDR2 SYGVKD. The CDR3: CAISESPLNYGYTF. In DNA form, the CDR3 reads TGTGCCATCAGTGAGTCGCCGCTAAACTATGGCTACACCTTC.

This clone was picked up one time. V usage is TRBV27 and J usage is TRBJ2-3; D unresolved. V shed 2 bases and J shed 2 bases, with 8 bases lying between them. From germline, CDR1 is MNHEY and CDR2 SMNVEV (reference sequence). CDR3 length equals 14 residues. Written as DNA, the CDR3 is TGTGCCAGCAGTTTAGGGTTGTTCACAGATACGCAGTATTTT. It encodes CASSLGLFTDTQYF.

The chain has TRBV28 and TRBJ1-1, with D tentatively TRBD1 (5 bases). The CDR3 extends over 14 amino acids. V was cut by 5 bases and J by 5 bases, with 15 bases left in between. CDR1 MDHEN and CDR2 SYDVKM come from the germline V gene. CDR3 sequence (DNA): TGTGCCAGCAGTCCGCCCGGCAGGGTAACTGAAGCTTTCTTT. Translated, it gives CASSPPGRVTEAFF.

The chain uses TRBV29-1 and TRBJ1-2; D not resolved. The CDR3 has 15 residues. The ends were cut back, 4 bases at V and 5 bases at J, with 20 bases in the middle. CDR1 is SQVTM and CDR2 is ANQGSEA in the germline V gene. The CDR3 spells CSVAPTPTILYGYTF. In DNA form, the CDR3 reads TGCAGCGTTGCCCCGACTCCCACTATACTATATGGCTACACCTTC.

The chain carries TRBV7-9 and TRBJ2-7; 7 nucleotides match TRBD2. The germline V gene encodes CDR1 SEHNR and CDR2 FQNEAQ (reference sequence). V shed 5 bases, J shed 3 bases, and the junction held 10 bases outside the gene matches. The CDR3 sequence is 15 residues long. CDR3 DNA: TGTGCCAGCAGCCCCCTCGGAGCGGGGTTCTACGAGCAGTACTTC. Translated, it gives CASSPLGAGFYEQYF.

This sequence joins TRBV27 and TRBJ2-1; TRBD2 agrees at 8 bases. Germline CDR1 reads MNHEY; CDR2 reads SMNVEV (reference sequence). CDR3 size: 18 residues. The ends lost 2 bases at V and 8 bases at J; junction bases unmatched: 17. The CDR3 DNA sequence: TGTGCCAGCAGTTTAATGGCGGGAGGTCTCGGGTTACACCATGAGCAGTTCTTC. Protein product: CASSLMAGGLGLHHEQFF.

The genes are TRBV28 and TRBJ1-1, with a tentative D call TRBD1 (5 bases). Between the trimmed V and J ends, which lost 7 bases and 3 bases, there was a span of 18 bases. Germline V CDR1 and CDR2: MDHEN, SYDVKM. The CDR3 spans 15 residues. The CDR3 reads CASNQGRGLDTEAFF. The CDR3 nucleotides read TGTGCCAGCAACCAGGGAAGAGGGTTGGACACTGAAGCTTTCTTT.

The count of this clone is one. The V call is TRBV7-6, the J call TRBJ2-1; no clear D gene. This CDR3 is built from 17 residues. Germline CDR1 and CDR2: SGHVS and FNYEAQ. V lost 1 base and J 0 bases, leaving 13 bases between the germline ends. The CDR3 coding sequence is TGTGCCAGCAGCTTAGGAGTAGCCGCCAGCTCCTACAATGAGCAGTTCTTC. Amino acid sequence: CASSLGVAASSYNEQFF.

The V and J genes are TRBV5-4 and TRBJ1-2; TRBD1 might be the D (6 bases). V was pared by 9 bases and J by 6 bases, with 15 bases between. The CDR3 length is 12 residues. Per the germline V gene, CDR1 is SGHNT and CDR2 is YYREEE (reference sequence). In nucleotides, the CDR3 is TGTGCCATTAGAGGATACAGGGATGGCTACACCTTC. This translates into CAIRGYRDGYTF. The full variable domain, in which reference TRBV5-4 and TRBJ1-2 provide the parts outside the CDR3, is ETGVTQSPTHLIKTRGQQVTLRCSSQSGHNTVSWYQQALGQGPQFIFQYYREEENGRGNFPPRFSGLQFPNYSSELNVNALELDDSALYLCAIRGYRDGYTFGSGTRLTVV.

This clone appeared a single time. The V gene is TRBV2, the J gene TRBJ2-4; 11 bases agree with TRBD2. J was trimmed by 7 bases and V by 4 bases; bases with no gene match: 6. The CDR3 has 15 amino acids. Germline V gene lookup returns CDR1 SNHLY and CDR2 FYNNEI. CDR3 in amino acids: CASSAGTSGSNIQYF. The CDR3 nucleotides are TGTGCCAGCAGTGCGGGGACTAGCGGTTCGAACATTCAGTACTTC.

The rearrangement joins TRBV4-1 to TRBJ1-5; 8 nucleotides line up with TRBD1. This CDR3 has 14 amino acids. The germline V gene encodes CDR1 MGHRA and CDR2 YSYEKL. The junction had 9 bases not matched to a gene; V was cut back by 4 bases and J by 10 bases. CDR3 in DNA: TGCGCCAGCAGCCCCGGACAGGGACCCTTTCCCCAGCATTTT. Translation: CASSPGQGPFPQHF.

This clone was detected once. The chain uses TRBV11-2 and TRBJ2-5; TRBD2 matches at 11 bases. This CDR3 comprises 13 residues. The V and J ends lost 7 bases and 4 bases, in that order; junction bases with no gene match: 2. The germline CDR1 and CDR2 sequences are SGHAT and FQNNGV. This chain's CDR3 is CASKLAGAETQYF. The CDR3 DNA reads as TGTGCCAGCAAACTAGCGGGAGCAGAGACCCAGTACTTC.

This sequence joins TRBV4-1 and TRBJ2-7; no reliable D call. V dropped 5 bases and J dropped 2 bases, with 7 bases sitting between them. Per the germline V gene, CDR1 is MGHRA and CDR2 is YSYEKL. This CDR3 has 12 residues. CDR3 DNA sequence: TGCGCCAGCAGCGGGGTTGCCTACGAGCAGTACTTC. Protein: CASSGVAYEQYF.

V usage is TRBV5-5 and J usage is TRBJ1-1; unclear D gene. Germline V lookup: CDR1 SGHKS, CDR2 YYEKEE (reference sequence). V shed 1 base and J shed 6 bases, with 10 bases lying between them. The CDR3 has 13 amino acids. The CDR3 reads CASSLYGTAEAFF. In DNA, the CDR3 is TGTGCCAGCAGCTTGTACGGTACGGCTGAAGCTTTCTTT.

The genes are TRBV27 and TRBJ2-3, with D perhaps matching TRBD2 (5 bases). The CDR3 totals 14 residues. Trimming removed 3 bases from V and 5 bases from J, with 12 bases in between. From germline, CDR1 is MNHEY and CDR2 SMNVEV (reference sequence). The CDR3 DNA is TGTGCCAGCAGTTTGGTGGGAGAAGGAGATACGCAGTATTTT. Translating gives CASSLVGEGDTQYF.

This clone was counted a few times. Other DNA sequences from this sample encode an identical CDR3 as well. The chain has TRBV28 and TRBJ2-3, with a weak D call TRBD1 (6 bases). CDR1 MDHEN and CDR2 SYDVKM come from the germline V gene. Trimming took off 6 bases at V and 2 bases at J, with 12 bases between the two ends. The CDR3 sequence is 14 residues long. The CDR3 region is CASSPDSFTDTQYF. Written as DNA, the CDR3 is TGTGCCAGCAGCCCGGACAGCTTCACAGATACGCAGTATTTT.

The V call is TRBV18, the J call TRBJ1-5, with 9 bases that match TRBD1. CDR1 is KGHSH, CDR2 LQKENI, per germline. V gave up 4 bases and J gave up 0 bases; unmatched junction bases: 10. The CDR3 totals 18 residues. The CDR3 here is CASSLTDRGIYSNQPQHF. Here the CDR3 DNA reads TGTGCCAGCTCACTCACGGACAGGGGAATTTATAGCAATCAGCCCCAGCATTTT.

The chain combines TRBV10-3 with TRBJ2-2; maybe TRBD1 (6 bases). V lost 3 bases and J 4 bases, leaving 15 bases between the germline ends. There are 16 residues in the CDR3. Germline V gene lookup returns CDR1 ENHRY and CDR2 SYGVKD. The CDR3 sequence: CAISDYPGDGTGELFF. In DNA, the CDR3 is TGTGCCATCAGTGACTATCCAGGGGATGGCACCGGGGAGCTGTTTTTT.

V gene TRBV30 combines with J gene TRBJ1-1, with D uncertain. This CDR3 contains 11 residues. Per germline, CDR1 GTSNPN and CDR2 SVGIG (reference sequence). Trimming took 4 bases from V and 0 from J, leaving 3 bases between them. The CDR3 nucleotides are TGTGCCTGGATTTTGAACACTGAAGCTTTCTTT. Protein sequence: CAWILNTEAFF.